These 24 T cell receptor beta chains share one sample of origin, sequenced in a study of quantifying T cell responses using KT2 cells. At the level of the study: RNA was reverse transcribed with TCR alpha and beta constant-region primers.

A single-stranded UMI oligo with SP2 sequence was ligated to cDNA 3' ends. First-round PCR used roughly 4 cycles and beta primers RC1.1 and RC1.2 covering TRBC1 and TRBC2. TCRdb fed the UMI-ligation and nested PCR reads into MiXCR, producing one record per CDR3 protein. The sample includes 31,000 or so distinct CDR3 sequences, 10% of them seen just once. Material for sequencing was PBMCs spiked with cells of the T cell clone KT2. These receptors came from a human donor.

V is TRBV7-2 and J is TRBJ1-3; tentatively, D is TRBD1 (5 bases). CDR1 is SGHTA, CDR2 FQGNSA, per germline. Trimming pared 5 bases from V and 9 bases from J, leaving 17 bases between. The CDR3 contains 14 residues. This CDR3 is CASSIPLRGGTIYF. CDR3 sequence (DNA): TGTGCCAGCAGCATCCCCCTTCGGGGCGGCACCATATATTTT.

This clonotype appeared many times. The V gene is TRBV5-5, the J gene TRBJ2-3; no firm D call. The germline gives CDR1 SGHKS, CDR2 YYEKEE (reference sequence). Trimming removed 3 bases at V and 11 bases at J, with 10 bases between. The CDR3 extends over 11 amino acids. CDR3 in DNA: TGTGCCAGCAGCTACAATCAAATGCAGTATTTT. This encodes CASSYNQMQYF.

Many counts were recorded for this clonotype. V gene TRBV20-1 combines with J gene TRBJ2-1, with 9 bases matching TRBD2. Losses at the gene ends were 6 bases for V and 7 bases for J; bases not matched to a gene: 7. The CDR3 is 13 residues long. Germline CDR1 reads DFQATT; CDR2 reads SNEGSKA (reference sequence). Here the CDR3 reads CSATSGRMNEQFF. The CDR3 region has the DNA TGCAGTGCCACAAGCGGGAGGATGAATGAGCAGTTCTTC.

This clonotype was recorded many times. The J gene is TRBJ2-7, the V gene TRBV28; no clear D. The CDR3 length is 15 residues. Germline values: CDR1 MDHEN, CDR2 SYDVKM. Trimming cost V 6 bases and J 0 bases, with 15 bases left between them. CDR3 nucleotides: TGTGCCAGCAGACAACCGGGCTCCTCCTCCTACGAGCAGTACTTC. Translating gives CASRQPGSSSYEQYF.

This clonotype came up many times. CDR3 protein: CASKGRSWFF. CDR3 in DNA: TGTGCCAGCAAGGGACGATCTTGGTTCTTC. This chain joins TRBV25-1 and TRBJ2-1; D tentatively fits TRBD1 or TRBD2 (5 bases each). The germline V gene has CDR1 MGHDK and CDR2 SYGVNS. Trimming cost V 7 bases and J 15 bases, with 13 bases left between them. This CDR3 spans 10 amino acids.

This clonotype came up a few times. The gene calls are TRBV6-1 and TRBJ2-5, with TRBD2 matching over 12 bases. Germline CDR1 and CDR2: MNHNS and SASEGT. CDR3 length equals 15 residues. Unmatched junction bases numbered 0, after V lost 2 bases and J lost 2 bases. The CDR3 loop reads CASSELAGGQETQYF. CDR3 bases: TGTGCCAGCAGTGAACTAGCGGGGGGGCAAGAGACCCAGTACTTC.

On this clonotype: A read error may produce the germline difference seen at one junction end. The J gene is TRBJ2-2, the V gene TRBV7-7; TRBD2 matches 8 bases. The germline V gene has CDR1 SSHAT and CDR2 FNYEAQ (reference sequence). This CDR3 region has 15 residues. This chain's CDR3 is CASSPGRGNTGELFF. In DNA, the CDR3 is TGTGCTAGCAGCCCCGGGAGGGGAAACACCGGGGAGCTGTTTTTT.

The chain uses TRBV24-1 and TRBJ2-1, with TRBD2 matching over 9 bases. Germline V gene lookup returns CDR1 KGHDR and CDR2 SFDVKD. The CDR3 has 15 residues. J gave up 6 bases and V 1 base, and 3 bases lay outside the gene matches. This CDR3 is CATSDFGSGSNEQFF. The CDR3 coding sequence is TGTGCCACCAGTGATTTCGGTAGCGGGAGCAATGAGCAGTTCTTC.

V gene TRBV14 combines with J gene TRBJ1-1; a possible D gene is TRBD1 (6 bases). V dropped 7 bases and J dropped 3 bases, with 12 bases sitting between them. Per the germline V gene, CDR1 is SGHDN and CDR2 is FVKESK. The CDR3 runs to 13 residues. CDR3 DNA: TGTGCCAGCACCTCGGGGGCCTACACTGAAGCTTTCTTT. This sequence encodes CASTSGAYTEAFF.

V gene TRBV6-4 combines with J gene TRBJ2-3; TRBD2 matches 7 bases. This CDR3 is 14 amino acids long. The germline V gene encodes CDR1 MRHNA and CDR2 SNTAGT. Trimming removed 6 bases from V and 3 bases from J; junction bases left unmatched: 6. CDR3 protein: CASSREEGTDTQYF. The CDR3 DNA follows: TGTGCCAGCAGCCGGGAGGAGGGTACAGATACGCAGTATTTT.

This clonotype was seen a few times. The chain has TRBV7-6 and TRBJ2-2; 9 nucleotides align to TRBD1. CDR3 size: 15 residues. The V and J ends lost 1 base and 7 bases, in that order; junction bases with no gene match: 4. The germline V gene has CDR1 SGHVS and CDR2 FNYEAQ. The CDR3 is CASSLGTGEGGELFF. CDR3 bases: TGTGCCAGCAGCTTAGGGACAGGGGAAGGCGGGGAGCTGTTTTTT.

This sequence joins TRBV10-3 and TRBJ2-3, with 9 bases fitting TRBD2. Germline V gene data show CDR1 as ENHRY and CDR2 as SYGVKD. V shed 2 bases and J 5 bases; nucleotides not matched to a gene: 8. The CDR3 contains 16 residues. CDR3 DNA sequence: TGTGCCATCAGTGAGCCGTTTGCGGGGGGGAGAGATACGCAGTATTTT. It specifies CAISEPFAGGRDTQYF.

This clonotype was detected many times. The chain uses TRBV29-1 and TRBJ2-7, with TRBD1 identical over 12 bases. With V trimmed by 1 base and J by 5 bases, 0 bases remained unmatched. Germline values: CDR1 SQVTM, CDR2 ANQGSEA. This CDR3 has 13 amino acids. The CDR3: CSVEGDRGHEQYF. The CDR3, as DNA: TGCAGCGTTGAAGGGGACAGGGGGCACGAGCAGTACTTC.

This clonotype was picked up a small number of times. A junction end diverges from the germline sequence, so it may reflect a read error. The chain links TRBV30 to TRBJ1-2; the D gene is possibly TRBD1 (5 bases). This CDR3 is 12 amino acids long. Germline V gives CDR1 GTSNPN, CDR2 SVGIG (reference sequence). CDR3 nucleotides: TGTGCCTGGAGTGGCCAGAGGTGGGGCTGCGCCTTC. As protein: CAWSGQRWGCAF.

This clonotype was seen at least ten times. The rearrangement uses TRBV10-3 and TRBJ2-3, with a tentative D call TRBD2 (6 bases). Germline CDR1 and CDR2: ENHRY and SYGVKD. The CDR3 consists of 15 residues. With 4 bases removed from V and 4 bases from J, the gap between germline ends came to 15 bases. The CDR3 loop is CAISGRRESADTQYF. The CDR3 DNA reads as TGTGCCATCAGTGGGAGGAGGGAGTCGGCAGATACGCAGTATTTT.

The gene calls are TRBV20-1 and TRBJ1-1, with no clear D. Germline V gives CDR1 DFQATT, CDR2 SNEGSKA (reference sequence). This CDR3 contains 12 residues. The V and J ends lost 6 bases and 1 base respectively, with 9 bases between them. The CDR3 DNA reads TGCAGTGCCATGCCCGGGAACACTGAAGCTTTCTTT. It is translated as CSAMPGNTEAFF.

There are many counts of this clonotype. The chain carries TRBV6-5 and TRBJ1-5, with TRBD1 matching 11 bases. CDR1 and CDR2 (germline): MNHEY, SVGAGI. After removal of 8 bases from V and 5 bases from J, the junction contained 2 bases not matched to a gene. CDR3 length: 13 residues. The DNA for the CDR3 is TGTGCCAGCGGGACAGGGGGTTATCAGCCCCAGCATTTT. Translation: CASGTGGYQPQHF.

This clonotype was counted only a few times. This sequence joins TRBV20-1 and TRBJ2-3; tentative D call: TRBD2 (5 bases). Trimming shortened V by 5 bases and J by 4 bases, and 13 bases separated the two germline ends. Germline values: CDR1 DFQATT, CDR2 SNEGSKA (reference sequence). The CDR3 covers 13 residues. CDR3 residues: CSAPGLASDTQYF. DNA of the CDR3: TGCAGTGCTCCTGGGCTAGCATCAGATACGCAGTATTTT.

This clonotype was counted at least ten times. The rearrangement links TRBV9 to TRBJ1-1, with TRBD1 matching 7 bases. V gave up 3 bases and J gave up 3 bases; unmatched junction bases: 2. CDR3 length equals 13 residues. Germline V gene lookup returns CDR1 SGDLS and CDR2 YYNGEE. CDR3 bases: TGTGCCAGCAGCGCTGGACAGGACACTGAAGCTTTCTTT. Encoded protein: CASSAGQDTEAFF.

This clonotype was detected ten times or more. DNA for the CDR3: TGTGCCAGCAGCAGTCCAGGGGGAGGGGCCAACGTCCTGACTTTC. It codes for CASSSPGGGANVLTF. The chain combines TRBV7-6 with TRBJ2-6; the match to TRBD1 covers 7 bases. The trim removed 5 bases at V and 4 bases at J, leaving 5 bases unmatched. The germline V gene has CDR1 SGHVS and CDR2 FNYEAQ. This CDR3 region has 15 residues.

The V call is TRBV5-1, the J call TRBJ1-2; 7 nucleotides line up with TRBD1. The CDR3 sequence is 14 residues long. The junction had 3 bases not matched to a gene; V was cut back by 1 base and J by 3 bases. Looked up from germline, CDR1 is SGHRS and CDR2 is YFSETQ. This CDR3 is CASSLQGVDYGYTF. In DNA form, the CDR3 reads TGCGCCAGCAGCTTGCAGGGGGTGGACTATGGCTACACCTTC.

Of note for this clonotype: A much larger clone is a single base away; this may be a read error. This chain joins TRBV3-1 and TRBJ2-3, with 7 positions matching TRBD2. Germline CDR1 reads LGHDT; CDR2 reads YNNKEL (reference sequence). With V trimmed by 1 base and J by 4 bases, 5 bases remained unmatched. The CDR3 has 15 residues. The CDR3 loop reads CASSQGLACSDTQYF. CDR3 nucleotide sequence: TGTGCCAGCAGCCAAGGACTAGCTTGTTCAGATACGCAGTATTTT.

This clonotype was picked up a small number of times. The chain couples TRBV30 to TRBJ1-2; TRBD1 matches 9 bases. Germline values: CDR1 GTSNPN, CDR2 SVGIG (reference sequence). CDR3 size: 15 residues. Germline trimming cut 3 bases from V and 4 bases from J; bases unmatched to any gene: 9. The CDR3 reads CAWSDGQGSIYGYTF. The CDR3 DNA reads TGTGCCTGGAGCGACGGACAGGGGAGCATCTATGGCTACACCTTC.

This clonotype was detected ten times or more. The chain joins TRBV11-3 to TRBJ2-1, with D tentatively TRBD1 (6 bases). Germline V gene sequence: CDR1 SGHNT, CDR2 YENEEA. The CDR3 is 14 amino acids. Trimming stripped 6 bases from V and 6 bases from J, with 15 bases between. The CDR3 is CASRPGQLSNEQFF. In DNA, the CDR3 is TGTGCCAGCAGGCCCGGACAGCTGAGCAATGAGCAGTTCTTC.